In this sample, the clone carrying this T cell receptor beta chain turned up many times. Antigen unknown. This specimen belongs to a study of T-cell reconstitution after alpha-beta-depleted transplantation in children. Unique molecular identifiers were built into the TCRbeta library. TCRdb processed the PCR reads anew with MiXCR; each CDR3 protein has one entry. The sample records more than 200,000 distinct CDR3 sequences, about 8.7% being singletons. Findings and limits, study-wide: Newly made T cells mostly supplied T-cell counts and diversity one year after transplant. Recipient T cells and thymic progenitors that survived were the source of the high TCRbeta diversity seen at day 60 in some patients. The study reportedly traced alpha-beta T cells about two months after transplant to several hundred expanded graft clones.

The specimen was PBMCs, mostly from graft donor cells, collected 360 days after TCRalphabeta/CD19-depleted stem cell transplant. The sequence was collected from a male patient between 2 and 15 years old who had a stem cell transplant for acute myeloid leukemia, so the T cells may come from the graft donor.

Here the CDR3 DNA reads TGTGCCAGTAGTACACGGACGGACTACGAGCAGTACTTC. As protein: CASSTRTDYEQYF. The V and J genes are TRBV19 and TRBJ2-7, with no clear D. This CDR3 has 13 residues. The V gene lost 4 bases and the J gene lost 3 bases, with 10 bases spanning the gap. The germline V gene has CDR1 LNHDA and CDR2 SQIVND (reference sequence).